These 19 T cell receptor beta chains were all obtained from the same sample, sequenced in a study of blood T cell repertoires in COVID-19. Sequencing was performed with immunoSEQ multiplex PCR; in TCRdb, only in-frame clones are kept and a portion is missing. The sample lists about 70,000 clones; approximately 83% were seen once. Sequenced: peripheral blood. The receptors were sampled from a human donor in a cohort sampled during active COVID-19.

The chain is built from TRBV7-8 and TRBJ2-2; 8 positions agree with TRBD1. The V gene end was trimmed by 3 bases and the J gene end by 1 base; junction bases not matched to a gene: 10. The CDR3 spans 18 residues. Germline V gene data show CDR1 as SGHVS and CDR2 as FQNEAQ. The CDR3 coding sequence is TGTGCCAGCAGCTTGGGGGGCCGGACAGGGAAGAACACCGGGGAGCTGTTTTTT. It yields the protein CASSLGGRTGKNTGELFF.

The CDR3 loop reads CASSLLAGGGTDTQYF. For the CDR3, the DNA is TGTGCCAGCAGCTTACTAGCGGGGGGAGGCACAGATACGCAGTATTTT. The chain has TRBV7-9 and TRBJ2-3; 11 positions agree with TRBD2. Unmatched junction bases numbered 2, after V lost 2 bases and J lost 1 base. CDR1 is SEHNR, CDR2 FQNEAQ, per germline (reference sequence). The CDR3 sequence is 16 residues long. Supplemented by reference TRBV7-9 and TRBJ2-3, the full variable domain reads DTGVSQNPRHKITKRGQNVTFRCDPISEHNRLYWYRQTLGQGPEFLTYFQNEAQLEKSRLLSDRFSAERPKGSFSTLEIQRTEQGDSAMYLCASSLLAGGGTDTQYFGPGTRLTVL.

In the case of this clone: Other DNA sequences of this sample code for an identical CDR3. The rearrangement uses TRBV24-1 and TRBJ2-1; 9 bases agree with TRBD1. Germline loops: CDR1 KGHDR, CDR2 SFDVKD. Trimming removed 0 bases from V and 4 bases from J; junction bases left unmatched: 0. This CDR3 comprises 15 residues. The CDR3 protein is CATSDLGQGYNEQFF. CDR3 in DNA: TGTGCCACCAGTGATTTGGGACAGGGGTACAATGAGCAGTTCTTC.

The chain employs TRBV4-1 and TRBJ1-2, with 8 bases fitting TRBD1. Germline assignment: CDR1 MGHRA and CDR2 YSYEKL. The ends lost 1 base at V and 4 bases at J; junction bases unmatched: 5. The CDR3 spans 15 residues. The CDR3 region is CASSQAGQAIYGYTF. The CDR3 region has the DNA TGCGCCAGCAGCCAAGCGGGACAGGCTATCTATGGCTACACCTTC.

The rearrangement joins TRBV4-1 to TRBJ1-3, with TRBD1 matching over 7 bases. The V segment lost 3 bases and the J segment 0 bases; nucleotides outside the gene matches: 8. CDR1 and CDR2 (germline): MGHRA, YSYEKL. The CDR3 extends over 17 amino acids. CDR3 protein: CASSQGVNRGSGNTIYF. CDR3 DNA: TGCGCCAGCAGCCAGGGGGTGAACAGGGGCTCTGGAAACACCATATATTTT.

The chain has TRBV2 and TRBJ1-1, with a possible D match to TRBD1 (5 bases). From germline, CDR1 is SNHLY and CDR2 FYNNEI. This CDR3 contains 12 residues. The V gene lost 6 bases and the J gene lost 7 bases, with 12 bases spanning the gap. CDR3 in DNA: TGTGCCAGCAGCAGGTTAACAGGTGAAGCTTTCTTT. Translated, it gives CASSRLTGEAFF.

The chain combines TRBV7-2 with TRBJ2-3; 9 nucleotides line up with TRBD2. With V trimmed by 1 base and J by 6 bases, 11 bases remained unmatched. Germline V gene data show CDR1 as SGHTA and CDR2 as FQGNSA. The length of the CDR3 is 17 residues. CDR3 amino acids: CASSLVVAGGPGDTQYF. CDR3 bases: TGTGCCAGCAGCTTAGTAGTGGCGGGGGGGCCGGGTGATACGCAGTATTTT.

The CDR3 DNA is TGTGCCAGCAGTGGCAGGGGGTCAGATACGCAGTATTTT. It specifies CASSGRGSDTQYF. The chain couples TRBV6-6 to TRBJ2-3, with 7 bases that match TRBD1. This CDR3 region has 13 residues. Germline V gene data show CDR1 as MNHNY and CDR2 as SVGAGI (reference sequence). With V trimmed by 5 bases and J by 4 bases, 3 bases remained unmatched.

The sample holds one count of this clone. The rearrangement joins TRBV18 to TRBJ2-3; D may be TRBD1 (6 bases). The CDR3 is 13 residues long. V shed 1 base and J shed 6 bases, with 8 bases lying between them. Germline lookup yields CDR1 KGHSH and CDR2 LQKENI. CDR3 sequence (DNA): TGTGCCAGCTCACCACGACAGGACGATACGCAGTATTTT. As protein: CASSPRQDDTQYF.

V is TRBV2 and J is TRBJ2-7; D is possibly TRBD1 (7 bases). The germline V gene has CDR1 SNHLY and CDR2 FYNNEI. V was cut by 9 bases and J by 2 bases, with 17 bases left in between. The CDR3 totals 14 residues. The CDR3 bases are TGTGCCAGTAACCCAGGGGGGTTAGCCTACGAGCAGTACTTC. It codes for CASNPGGLAYEQYF.

This chain links TRBV27 with TRBJ2-7; D uncertain. This CDR3 is built from 9 residues. Trimming pared 6 bases from V and 11 bases from J, leaving 8 bases between. Germline CDR1 and CDR2: MNHEY and SMNVEV (reference sequence). Here the CDR3 DNA reads TGTGCCAGCAGGGGCACTGAGTACTTC. Translated, it gives CASRGTEYF.

The chain is built from TRBV11-1 and TRBJ2-1, with D hard to call. In germline, CDR1 is SGHAT, CDR2 FQDESV (reference sequence). The CDR3 is 11 amino acids. The V end was cut by 2 bases, the J end by 7 bases, with 3 bases between. The chain's CDR3 is CASSLLNEQFF. CDR3 nucleotides: TGTGCCAGCAGCTTATTAAATGAGCAGTTCTTC.

The chain links TRBV21-1 to TRBJ1-5; the table gives TRBD1 as D, unverified against the DNA. TRBV21-1 is marked as a pseudogene. There are 13 residues in the CDR3. The CDR3, as DNA: TGTGCCAGCGGGGGACAGCAACCACAGCCCCAGCATTTT. Protein sequence: CASGGQQPQPQHF.

V is TRBV19 and J is TRBJ1-3; D is perhaps TRBD1 (6 bases). The CDR3 contains 15 residues. V gave up 4 bases and J gave up 0 bases, with 10 bases separating them. Germline values: CDR1 LNHDA, CDR2 SQIVND (reference sequence). The CDR3 DNA follows: TGTGCCAGTAGTACAGGACAGAACTCTGGAAACACCATATATTTT. It yields the protein CASSTGQNSGNTIYF.

This chain uses TRBV19 with TRBJ1-2, with D possibly being TRBD1 (6 bases). The germline V gene has CDR1 LNHDA and CDR2 SQIVND (reference sequence). CDR3 length equals 15 residues. With 9 bases removed from V and 6 bases from J, the gap between germline ends came to 23 bases. CDR3 DNA sequence: TGTGCCAGCACACCCCAGTCGGGGCAGGGGAATGGCTACACCTTC. Translation: CASTPQSGQGNGYTF.

The chain couples TRBV5-1 to TRBJ1-6; weak D call: TRBD1 (6 bases). There are 15 residues in the CDR3. Germline CDR1 and CDR2: SGHRS and YFSETQ. The V end was cut by 0 bases, the J end by 10 bases, with 14 bases between. The CDR3 protein is CASSLAGAERSPLHF. The CDR3 DNA sequence: TGCGCCAGCAGCTTGGCAGGGGCTGAAAGGTCACCCCTCCACTTT.

The chain employs TRBV9 and TRBJ2-3, with 10 nucleotides matching TRBD2. The CDR3 is 15 amino acids. Germline loops: CDR1 SGDLS, CDR2 YYNGEE. The V segment lost 0 bases and the J segment 6 bases; nucleotides outside the gene matches: 4. CDR3 residues: CASSVVSGGADTQYF. DNA of the CDR3: TGTGCCAGCAGCGTAGTGAGCGGGGGGGCTGATACGCAGTATTTT.

The gene calls are TRBV3-1 (or the pseudogene TRBV3-2) and TRBJ2-7, with 9 bases that match TRBD1. CDR1 and CDR2 (germline): LGHDT, YNNKEL (reference sequence). J gave up 3 bases and V 2 bases, and 11 bases lay outside the gene matches. The CDR3 runs to 17 residues. The CDR3 here is CASSQSLGTGNDYEQYF. Here the CDR3 DNA reads TGTGCCAGCAGCCAAAGTCTCGGGACAGGGAATGACTACGAGCAGTACTTC.

The chain uses TRBV5-1 and TRBJ2-3; TRBD2 agrees at 15 bases. Germline V gene data show CDR1 as SGHRS and CDR2 as YFSETQ. J lost 4 bases, V lost 0 bases, and 12 bases had no gene match. The CDR3 consists of 20 residues. This CDR3 reads CASSLASGLAGGPDPDTQYF. CDR3 nucleotides: TGCGCCAGCAGCTTGGCCTCAGGACTAGCGGGGGGGCCGGATCCAGATACGCAGTATTTT.